This record covers a single TCR beta chain. The antigen is undetermined. V lost 4 bases, J lost 0 bases, and 13 bases lay in between. This CDR3 is built from 15 residues. Looked up from germline, CDR1 is ENHRY and CDR2 is SYGVKD. This entry comes from a study of cytomegalovirus exposure and HLA in healthy donors. Study as a whole: Inside one of the first data releases sat some 93 million unique TCRs taken from HLA-typed donors. General study points: Sequence variants that were highly shared formed a cluster that was likely a sequencing artifact.

A multiplex PCR was run with 60 Vbeta primers and 13 Jbeta primers. Clones were read by immunoSEQ multiplex PCR, and TCRdb kept only the in-frame ones, dropping some. The sample carries under 150,000 clones, about 61% recorded once. Sequenced: PBMCs. The V call is TRBV10-3, the J call TRBJ2-7; possibly TRBD1 for D (6 bases). This receptor was obtained from a man younger than 35 in good health and CMV-seropositive. The CDR3 sequence: CAISVRLGGSYEQYF. Written as DNA, the CDR3 is TGTGCCATCAGTGTTCGATTAGGGGGCTCCTACGAGCAGTACTTC.